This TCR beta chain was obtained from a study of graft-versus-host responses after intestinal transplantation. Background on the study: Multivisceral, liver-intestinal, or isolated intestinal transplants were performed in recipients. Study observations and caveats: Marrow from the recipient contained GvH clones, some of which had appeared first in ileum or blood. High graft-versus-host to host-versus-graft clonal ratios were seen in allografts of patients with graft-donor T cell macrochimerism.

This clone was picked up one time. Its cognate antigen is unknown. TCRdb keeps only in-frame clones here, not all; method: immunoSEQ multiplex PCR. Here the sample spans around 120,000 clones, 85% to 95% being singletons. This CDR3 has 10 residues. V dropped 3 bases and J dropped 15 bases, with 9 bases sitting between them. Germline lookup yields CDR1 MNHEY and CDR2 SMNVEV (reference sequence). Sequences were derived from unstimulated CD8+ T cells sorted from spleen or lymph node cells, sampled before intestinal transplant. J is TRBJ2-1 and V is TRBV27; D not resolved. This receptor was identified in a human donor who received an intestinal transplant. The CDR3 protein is CASSFPPRFF. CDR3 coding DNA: TGTGCCAGCAGTTTCCCCCCTAGGTTCTTC.